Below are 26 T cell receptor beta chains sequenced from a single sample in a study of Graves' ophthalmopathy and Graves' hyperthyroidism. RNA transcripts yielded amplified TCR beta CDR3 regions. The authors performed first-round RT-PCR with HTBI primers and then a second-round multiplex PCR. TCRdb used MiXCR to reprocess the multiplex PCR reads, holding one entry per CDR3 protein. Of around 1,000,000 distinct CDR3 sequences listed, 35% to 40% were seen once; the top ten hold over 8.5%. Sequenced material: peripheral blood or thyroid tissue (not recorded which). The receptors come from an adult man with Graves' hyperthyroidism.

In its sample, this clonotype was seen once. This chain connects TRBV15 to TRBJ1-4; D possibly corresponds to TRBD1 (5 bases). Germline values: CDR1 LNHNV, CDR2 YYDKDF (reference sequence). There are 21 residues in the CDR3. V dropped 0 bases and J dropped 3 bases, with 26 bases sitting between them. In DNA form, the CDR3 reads TGTGCCACCAGCAGAGACCCGGGGGGTTCGGGGGGGATTAGCGCTAATGAAAAACTGTTTTTT. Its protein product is CATSRDPGGSGGISANEKLFF.

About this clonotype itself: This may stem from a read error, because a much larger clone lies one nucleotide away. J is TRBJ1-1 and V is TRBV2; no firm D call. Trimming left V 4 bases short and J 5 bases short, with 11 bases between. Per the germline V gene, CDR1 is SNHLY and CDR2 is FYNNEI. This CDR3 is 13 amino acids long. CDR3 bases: TGTGCCAGCAGTGGATCGGGGTGGACTGAAGCTTTCTTT. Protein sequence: CASSGSGWTEAFF. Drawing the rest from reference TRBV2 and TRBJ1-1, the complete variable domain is EPEVTQTPSHQVTQMGQEVILRCVPISNHLYFYWYRQILGQKVEFLVSFYNNEISEKSEIFDDQFSVERPDGSNFTLKIRSTKLEDSAMYFCASSGSGWTEAFFGQGTRLTVV.

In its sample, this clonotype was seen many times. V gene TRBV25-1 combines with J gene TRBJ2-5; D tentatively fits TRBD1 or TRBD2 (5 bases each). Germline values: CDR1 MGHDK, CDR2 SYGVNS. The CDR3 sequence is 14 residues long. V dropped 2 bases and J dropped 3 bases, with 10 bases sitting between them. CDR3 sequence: CASSEGGGEETQYF. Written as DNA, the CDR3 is TGTGCCAGCAGTGAAGGGGGTGGGGAAGAGACCCAGTACTTC.

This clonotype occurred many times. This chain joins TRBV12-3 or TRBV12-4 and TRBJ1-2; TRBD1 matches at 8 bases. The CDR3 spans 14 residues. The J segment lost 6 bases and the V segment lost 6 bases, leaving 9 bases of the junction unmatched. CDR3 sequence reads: CASRHSGQDHGYTF. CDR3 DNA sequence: TGTGCCAGCAGACACTCGGGACAGGATCATGGCTACACCTTC.

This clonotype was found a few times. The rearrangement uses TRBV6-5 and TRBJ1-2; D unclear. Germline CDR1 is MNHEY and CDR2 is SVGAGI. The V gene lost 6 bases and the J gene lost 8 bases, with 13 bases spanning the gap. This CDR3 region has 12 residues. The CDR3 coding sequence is TGTGCCAGCAGCCGCCCCTATGAGGGCTACACCTTC. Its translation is CASSRPYEGYTF.

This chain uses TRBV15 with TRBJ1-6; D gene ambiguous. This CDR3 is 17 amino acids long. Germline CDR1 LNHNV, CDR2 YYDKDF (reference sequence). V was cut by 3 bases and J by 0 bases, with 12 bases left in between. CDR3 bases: TGTGCCACCAGCAGTGAACAGAGGAGCTCCTATAATTCACCCCTCCACTTT. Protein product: CATSSEQRSSYNSPLHF.

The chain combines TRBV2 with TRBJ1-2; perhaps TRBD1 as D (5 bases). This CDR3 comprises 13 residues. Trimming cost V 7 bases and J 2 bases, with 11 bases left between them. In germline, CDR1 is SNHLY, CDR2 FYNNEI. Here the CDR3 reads CASMAGTNYGYTF. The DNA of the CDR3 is TGTGCCAGCATGGCCGGGACCAACTATGGCTACACCTTC.

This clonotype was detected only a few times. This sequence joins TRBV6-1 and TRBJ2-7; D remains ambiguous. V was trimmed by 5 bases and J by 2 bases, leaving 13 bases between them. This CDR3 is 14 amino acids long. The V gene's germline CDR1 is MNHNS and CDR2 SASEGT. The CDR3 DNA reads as TGTGCCAGCAGTCTACCAGACCCGACCTACGAGCAGTACTTC. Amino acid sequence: CASSLPDPTYEQYF.

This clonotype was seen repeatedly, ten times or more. For the CDR3, the DNA is TGCAGCGTTACCATACCGGGACAAGCCTACGAGCAGTACTTC. Translated, it gives CSVTIPGQAYEQYF. The V call is TRBV29-1, the J call TRBJ2-7; tentatively, D is TRBD1 (6 bases). CDR1 and CDR2 from the germline V gene are SQVTM and ANQGSEA. With 5 bases removed from V and 2 bases from J, the gap between germline ends came to 16 bases. This CDR3 has 14 residues.

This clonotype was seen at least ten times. The CDR3 here is CASGQLNQPQHF. CDR3 in DNA: TGTGCCAGCGGACAGCTCAATCAGCCCCAGCATTTT. The chain couples TRBV2 to TRBJ1-5, with a weak D call TRBD1 (6 bases). Trimming pared 8 bases from V and 3 bases from J, leaving 8 bases between. CDR1 SNHLY and CDR2 FYNNEI come from the germline V gene. The CDR3 extends over 12 amino acids.

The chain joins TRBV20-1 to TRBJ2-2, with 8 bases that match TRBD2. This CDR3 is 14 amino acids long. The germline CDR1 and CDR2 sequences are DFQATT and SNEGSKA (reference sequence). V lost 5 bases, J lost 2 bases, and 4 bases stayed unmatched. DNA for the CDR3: TGCAGTGCTTTGACTAGCGCCAACACCGGGGAGCTGTTTTTT. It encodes CSALTSANTGELFF.

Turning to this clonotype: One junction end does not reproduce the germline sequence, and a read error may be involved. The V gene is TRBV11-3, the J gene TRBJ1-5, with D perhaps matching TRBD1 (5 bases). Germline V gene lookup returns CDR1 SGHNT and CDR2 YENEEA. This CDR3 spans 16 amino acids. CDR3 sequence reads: CASSFLLDNTNQLQHF. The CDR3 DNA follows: TGTGCCAGCAGCTTCCTCCTGGACAATACCAATCAGCTCCAGCATTTT.

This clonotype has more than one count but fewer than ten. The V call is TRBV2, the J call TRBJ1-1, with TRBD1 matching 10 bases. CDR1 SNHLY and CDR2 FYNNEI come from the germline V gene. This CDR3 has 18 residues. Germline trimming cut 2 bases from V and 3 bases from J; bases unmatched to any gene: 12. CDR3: CASSENKVGTGVDTEAFF. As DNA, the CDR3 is TGTGCCAGCAGTGAAAATAAGGTTGGGACAGGGGTCGACACTGAAGCTTTCTTT.

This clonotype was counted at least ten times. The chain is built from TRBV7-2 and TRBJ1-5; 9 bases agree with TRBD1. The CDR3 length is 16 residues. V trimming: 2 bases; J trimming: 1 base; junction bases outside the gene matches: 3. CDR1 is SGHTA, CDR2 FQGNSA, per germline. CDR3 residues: CASSLLGQGSNQPQHF. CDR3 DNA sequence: TGTGCCAGCAGCTTATTGGGACAGGGAAGCAATCAGCCCCAGCATTTT.

For the CDR3, the DNA is TGCAGTGCCAGCCACTCCGGGACAGGATCCACTGAAGCTTTCTTT. It codes for CSASHSGTGSTEAFF. The chain uses TRBV20-1 and TRBJ1-1, with 8 positions matching TRBD1. The germline gives CDR1 DFQATT, CDR2 SNEGSKA (reference sequence). The CDR3 totals 15 residues. V gave up 6 bases and J gave up 4 bases; unmatched junction bases: 13.

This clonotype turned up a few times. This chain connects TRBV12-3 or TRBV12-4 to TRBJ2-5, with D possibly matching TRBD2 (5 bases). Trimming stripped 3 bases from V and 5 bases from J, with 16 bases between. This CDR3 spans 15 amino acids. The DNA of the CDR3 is TGTGCCAGCAGTTTGAGGGAGTCGATCGGGGAGACCCAGTACTTC. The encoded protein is CASSLRESIGETQYF.

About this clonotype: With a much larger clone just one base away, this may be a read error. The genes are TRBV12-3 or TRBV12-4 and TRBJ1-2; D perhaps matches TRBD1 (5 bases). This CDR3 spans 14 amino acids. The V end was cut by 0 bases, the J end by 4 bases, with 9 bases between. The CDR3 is CASSLARVGYGYTF. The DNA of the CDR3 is TGTGCCAGCAGTTTAGCCAGGGTCGGCTATGGCTACACCTTC.

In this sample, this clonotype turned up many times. The CDR3 region has the DNA TGTGCCATCAGTGAGGCCCATCGGCACAGGTTCTCCTACGAGCAGTACTTC. It is translated as CAISEAHRHRFSYEQYF. This sequence joins TRBV10-3 and TRBJ2-7; D may be TRBD1 (5 bases). This CDR3 spans 17 amino acids. The germline CDR1 and CDR2 sequences are ENHRY and SYGVKD. The germline V and J ends were trimmed by 2 bases and 0 bases, with 17 bases remaining between them.

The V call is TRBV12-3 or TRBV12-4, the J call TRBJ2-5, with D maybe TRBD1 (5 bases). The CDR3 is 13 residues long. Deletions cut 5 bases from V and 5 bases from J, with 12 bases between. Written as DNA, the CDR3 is TGTGCCAGCAGTCTTACAGGTATGGAGACCCAGTACTTC. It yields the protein CASSLTGMETQYF.

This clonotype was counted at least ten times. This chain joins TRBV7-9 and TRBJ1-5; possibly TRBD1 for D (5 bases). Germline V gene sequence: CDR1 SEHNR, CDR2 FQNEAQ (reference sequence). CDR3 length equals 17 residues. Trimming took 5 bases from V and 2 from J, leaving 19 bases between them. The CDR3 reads CASSHPGGVSGNQPQHF. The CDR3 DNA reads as TGTGCCAGCAGCCACCCCGGGGGGGTGAGTGGCAATCAGCCCCAGCATTTT.

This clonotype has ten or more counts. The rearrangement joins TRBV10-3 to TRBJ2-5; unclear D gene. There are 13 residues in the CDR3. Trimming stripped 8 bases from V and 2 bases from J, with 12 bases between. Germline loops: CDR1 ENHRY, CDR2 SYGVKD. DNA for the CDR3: TGTGCCATCGGGCGGATTTTGCAAGAGACCCAGTACTTC. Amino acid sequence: CAIGRILQETQYF.

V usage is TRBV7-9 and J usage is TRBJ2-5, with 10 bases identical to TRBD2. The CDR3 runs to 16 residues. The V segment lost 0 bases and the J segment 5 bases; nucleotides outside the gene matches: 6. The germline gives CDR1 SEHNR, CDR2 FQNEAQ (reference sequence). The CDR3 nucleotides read TGTGCCAGCAGCTTAGCGGCTAGCGGGGGCGACGAGACCCAGTACTTC. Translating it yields CASSLAASGGDETQYF.

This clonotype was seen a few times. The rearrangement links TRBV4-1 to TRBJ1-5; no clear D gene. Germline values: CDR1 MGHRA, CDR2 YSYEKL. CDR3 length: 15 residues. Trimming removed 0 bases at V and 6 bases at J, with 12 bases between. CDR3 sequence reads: CASSQEGRPIQPQHF. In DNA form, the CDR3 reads TGCGCCAGCAGCCAAGAGGGTAGGCCCATTCAGCCCCAGCATTTT.

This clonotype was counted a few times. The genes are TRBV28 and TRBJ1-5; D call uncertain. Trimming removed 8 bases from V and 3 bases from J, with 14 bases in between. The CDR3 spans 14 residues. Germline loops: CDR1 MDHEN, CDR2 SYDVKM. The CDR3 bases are TGTGCCAGCGCCCTAGGGCAGTTCAATCAGCCCCAGCATTTT. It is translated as CASALGQFNQPQHF.

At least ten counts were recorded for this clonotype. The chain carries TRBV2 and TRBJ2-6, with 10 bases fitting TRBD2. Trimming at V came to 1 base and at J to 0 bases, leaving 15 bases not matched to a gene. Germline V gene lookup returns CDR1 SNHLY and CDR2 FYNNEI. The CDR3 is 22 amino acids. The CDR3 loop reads CASSEEVAGGFRKYSGANVLTF. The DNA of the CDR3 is TGTGCCAGCAGTGAAGAAGTAGCGGGGGGCTTCAGGAAATACTCTGGGGCCAACGTCCTGACTTTC.

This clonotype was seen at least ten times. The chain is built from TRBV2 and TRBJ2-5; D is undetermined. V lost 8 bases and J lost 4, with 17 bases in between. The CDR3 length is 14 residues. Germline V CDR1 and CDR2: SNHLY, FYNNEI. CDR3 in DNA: TGTGCCAGCCAGAGAACAGAGGTCGGAGAGACCCAGTACTTC. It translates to CASQRTEVGETQYF.